This TCR beta chain stems from a study of T cell repertoires in cytomegalovirus infection. About the study: Newly reported HLA-C-restricted and thoroughly characterized HLA-B-restricted CMV epitopes were employed.

General study results and limits: In two of eight donors, the top clonotype was HLA-C-restricted CMV-specific.

From the reads, TCRdb called clonotypes with MiXCR, one entry per CDR3 protein. Of about 920,000 distinct CDR3 sequences detected, roughly a third appear once; the ten largest clones hold roughly an eighth. This clonotype was picked up a small number of times. What it binds is not known. The starting material was cultured CD8+ T cells from PBMCs, obtained from culture after CMV antigen stimulation. The TCR originated in a human donor in good health (CMV status not recorded). Some clones in this sample may be carry-over from other donors' samples.

This CDR3 is CASSGGRIYTDTQYF. The CDR3 region has the DNA TGCGCCAGCAGCGGGGGACGGATATACACAGATACGCAGTATTTT. The chain recombines TRBV5-1 with TRBJ2-3; D may correspond to TRBD1 or TRBD2 (5 bases each). V was cut by 4 bases and J by 2 bases, with 14 bases left in between. CDR3 length: 15 amino acids. Per germline, CDR1 SGHRS and CDR2 YFSETQ.